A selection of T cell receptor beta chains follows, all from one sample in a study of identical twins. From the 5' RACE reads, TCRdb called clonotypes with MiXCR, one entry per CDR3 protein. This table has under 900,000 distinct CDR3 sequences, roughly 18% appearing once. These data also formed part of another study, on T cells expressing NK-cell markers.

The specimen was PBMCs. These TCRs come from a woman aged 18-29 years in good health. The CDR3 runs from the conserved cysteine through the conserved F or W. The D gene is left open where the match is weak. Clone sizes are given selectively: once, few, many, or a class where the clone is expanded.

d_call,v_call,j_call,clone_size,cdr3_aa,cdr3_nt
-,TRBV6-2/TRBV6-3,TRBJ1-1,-,CASTSVRDTEAFF,TGTGCCAGCACCTCAGTCAGGGACACTGAAGCTTTCTTT
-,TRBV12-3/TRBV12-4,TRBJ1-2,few,CASSRQVSNYGYTF,TGTGCCAGCAGTAGACAGGTTTCTAACTATGGCTACACCTTC
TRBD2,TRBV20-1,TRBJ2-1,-,CSPRGGRDEQFF,TGCAGTCCACGGGGGGGCCGGGATGAGCAGTTCTTC
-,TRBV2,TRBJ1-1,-,CASSEPGGAFF,TGTGCCAGCAGTGAACCGGGGGGAGCTTTCTTT
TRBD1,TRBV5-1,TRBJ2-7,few,CASSYRGTRYEQYF,TGCGCCAGCAGCTACAGGGGGACTCGATACGAGCAGTACTTC
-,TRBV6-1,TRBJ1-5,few,CASSQTGYSQPQHF,TGTGCCAGCAGCCAGACGGGTTATTCTCAGCCCCAGCATTTT
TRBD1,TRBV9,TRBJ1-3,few,CASSLSIGGAVGNTIYF,TGTGCCAGCAGCCTGAGCATAGGGGGCGCGGTTGGAAACACCATATATTTT
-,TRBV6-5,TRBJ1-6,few,CASSYSKWGGNSPLHF,TGTGCCAGCAGTTACTCGAAGTGGGGAGGCAATTCACCCCTCCACTTT
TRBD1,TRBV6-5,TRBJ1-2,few,CASSVDRHGYTF,TGTGCCAGCAGCGTGGACAGGCATGGCTACACCTTC
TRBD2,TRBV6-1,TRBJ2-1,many,CASRLGLASYSYNEQFF,TGTGCCAGCAGACTTGGACTAGCCTCGTACTCCTACAATGAGCAGTTCTTC
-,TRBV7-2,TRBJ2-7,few,CASSLGQGNSEQYF,TGTGCCAGCAGCCTGGGACAAGGAAACTCCGAGCAGTACTTC
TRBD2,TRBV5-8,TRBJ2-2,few,CASSLEGGQIGELFF,TGTGCCAGCAGCTTGGAGGGAGGGCAGATCGGGGAGCTGTTTTTT
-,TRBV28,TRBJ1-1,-,CASGTEAFF,TGTGCCAGCGGGACTGAAGCTTTCTTT
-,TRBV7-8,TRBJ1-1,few,CASSPYYMNTEAFF,TGTGCCAGCTCCCCTTACTACATGAACACTGAAGCTTTCTTT
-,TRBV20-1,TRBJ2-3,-,CSATVPHKSTDTQYF,TGCAGTGCTACTGTTCCTCACAAAAGCACAGATACGCAGTATTTT